This TCR beta chain was obtained from a study of human T cells and chemical hapten exposure. This clonotype occurred many times. Noted time point: pre-sensitization, week 0. Documented treatment: therapeutic diphenylcyclopropenone sensitization with weekly scalp DPC. Library preparation tagged each individual cDNA molecule with a unique molecular identifier. TCRdb reanalysed the RACE reads using MiXCR and keeps one entry per CDR3 protein. The data contain over 85,000 distinct CDR3 sequences, roughly 10% of them seen just once; the ten biggest clones take up about 3%. The CDR3 spans 15 residues. The germline V gene encodes CDR1 MNHNY and CDR2 SVGAGI (reference sequence). Trimming shortened V by 7 bases and J by 1 base, and 11 bases separated the two germline ends.

The chain combines TRBV6-6 with TRBJ2-6; possibly TRBD1 for D (7 bases). Specimen: whole blood, collected in connection with sensitization to the hapten diphenylcyclopropenone (DPC). The sequence was collected from a woman aged 60-70 years with alopecia areata. Some clones in this sample may be carry-over from other donors' samples. The DNA for the CDR3 is TGTGCCAGCACCCCAGGGGGGTCTGGGGCCAACGTCCTGACTTTC. Protein sequence: CASTPGGSGANVLTF.